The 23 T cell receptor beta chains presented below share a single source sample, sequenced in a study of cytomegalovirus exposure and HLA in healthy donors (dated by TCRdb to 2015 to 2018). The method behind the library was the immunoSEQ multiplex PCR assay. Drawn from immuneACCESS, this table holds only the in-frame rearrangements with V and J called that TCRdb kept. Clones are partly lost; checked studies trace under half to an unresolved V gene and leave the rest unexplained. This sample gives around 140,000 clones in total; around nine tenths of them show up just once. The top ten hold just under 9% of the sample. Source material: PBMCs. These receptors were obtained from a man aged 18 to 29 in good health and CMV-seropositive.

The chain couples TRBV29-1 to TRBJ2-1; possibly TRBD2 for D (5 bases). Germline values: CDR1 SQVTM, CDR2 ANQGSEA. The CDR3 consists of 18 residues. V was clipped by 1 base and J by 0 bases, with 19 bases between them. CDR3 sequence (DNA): TGCAGCGTTGAAGCTCTAGAGGGTTTGAGTAGCTCCTACAATGAGCAGTTCTTC. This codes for CSVEALEGLSSSYNEQFF.

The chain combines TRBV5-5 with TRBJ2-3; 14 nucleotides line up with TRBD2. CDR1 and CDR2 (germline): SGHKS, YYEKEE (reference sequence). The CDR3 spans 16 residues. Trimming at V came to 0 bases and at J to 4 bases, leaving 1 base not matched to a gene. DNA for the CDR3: TGTGCCAGCAGCTTGGTGGGACTAGCGGGGGCAGATACGCAGTATTTT. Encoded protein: CASSLVGLAGADTQYF.

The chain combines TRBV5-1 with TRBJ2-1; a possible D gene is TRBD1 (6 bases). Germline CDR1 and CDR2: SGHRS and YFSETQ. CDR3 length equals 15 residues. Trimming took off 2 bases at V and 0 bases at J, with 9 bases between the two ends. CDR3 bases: TGCGCCAGCAGCTTCGGACAGAGCTCCTACAATGAGCAGTTCTTC. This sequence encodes CASSFGQSSYNEQFF.

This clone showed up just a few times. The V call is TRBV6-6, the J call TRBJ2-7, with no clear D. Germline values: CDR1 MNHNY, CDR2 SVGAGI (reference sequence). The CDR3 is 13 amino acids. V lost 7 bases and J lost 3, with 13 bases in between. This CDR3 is CASTLTRGYEQYF. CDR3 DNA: TGTGCCAGCACTTTGACACGTGGCTACGAGCAGTACTTC.

The CDR3, as DNA: TGTGCCAGCTCACCACGACAGCATGAGCAGTTCTTC. It codes for CASSPRQHEQFF. V usage is TRBV18 and J usage is TRBJ2-1, with a weak D call TRBD1 (5 bases). The V and J ends lost 1 base and 8 bases respectively, with 6 bases between them. The length of the CDR3 is 12 residues. The germline gives CDR1 KGHSH, CDR2 LQKENI.

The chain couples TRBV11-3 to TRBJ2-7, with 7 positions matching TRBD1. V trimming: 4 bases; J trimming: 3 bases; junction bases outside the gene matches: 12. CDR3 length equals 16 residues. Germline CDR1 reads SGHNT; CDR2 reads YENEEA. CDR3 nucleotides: TGTGCCAGCAGCTCTCAGAAAGACAGGGTCGTCTACGAGCAGTACTTC. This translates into CASSSQKDRVVYEQYF.

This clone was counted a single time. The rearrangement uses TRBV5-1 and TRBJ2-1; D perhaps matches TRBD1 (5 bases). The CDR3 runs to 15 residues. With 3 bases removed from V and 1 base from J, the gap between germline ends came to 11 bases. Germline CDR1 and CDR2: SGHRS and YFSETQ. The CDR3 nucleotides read TGCGCCAGCAGCTATAGGGGTAGTTCCTACAATGAGCAGTTCTTC. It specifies CASSYRGSSYNEQFF.

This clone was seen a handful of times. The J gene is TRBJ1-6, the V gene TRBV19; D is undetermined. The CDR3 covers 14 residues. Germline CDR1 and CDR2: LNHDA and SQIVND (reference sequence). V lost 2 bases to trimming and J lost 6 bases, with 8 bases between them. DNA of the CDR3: TGTGCCAGTAGTATAATGCGGGTTAATTCACCCCTCCACTTT. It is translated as CASSIMRVNSPLHF.

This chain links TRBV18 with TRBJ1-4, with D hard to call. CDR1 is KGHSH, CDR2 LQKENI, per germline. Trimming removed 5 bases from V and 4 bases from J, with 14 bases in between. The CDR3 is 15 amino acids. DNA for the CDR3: TGTGCCAGCTCAGGAGGTCCTGGTGATAATGAAAAACTGTTTTTT. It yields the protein CASSGGPGDNEKLFF. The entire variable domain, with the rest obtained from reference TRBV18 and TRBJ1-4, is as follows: NAGVMQNPRHLVRRRGQEARLRCSPMKGHSHVYWYRQLPEEGLKFMVYLQKENIIDESGMPKERFSAEFPKEGPSILRIQQVVRGDSAAYFCASSGGPGDNEKLFFGSGTQLSVL.

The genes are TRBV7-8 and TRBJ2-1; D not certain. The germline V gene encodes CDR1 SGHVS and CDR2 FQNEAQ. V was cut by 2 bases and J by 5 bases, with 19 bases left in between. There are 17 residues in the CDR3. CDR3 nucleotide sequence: TGTGCCAGCAGCTTATGGCCCGCGATAGCAACTCACAATGAGCAGTTCTTC. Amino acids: CASSLWPAIATHNEQFF.

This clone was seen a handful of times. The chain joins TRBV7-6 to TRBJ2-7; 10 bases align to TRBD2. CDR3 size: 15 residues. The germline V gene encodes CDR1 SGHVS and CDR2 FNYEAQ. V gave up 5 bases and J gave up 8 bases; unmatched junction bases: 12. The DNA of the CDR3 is TGTGCCAGCAGCCCTTTGGCCCTAGCGGGGGCGCAGCAGTACTTC. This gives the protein CASSPLALAGAQQYF.

The CDR3 sequence: CASSYRDRGRPGVGFGYTF. CDR3 nucleotide sequence: TGCGCCAGCAGCTACCGGGACAGGGGGCGTCCGGGCGTTGGGTTTGGCTACACCTTC. The rearrangement links TRBV5-1 to TRBJ1-2, with 12 bases matching TRBD1. Germline loops: CDR1 SGHRS, CDR2 YFSETQ. Trimming at V came to 3 bases and at J to 7 bases, leaving 19 bases not matched to a gene. CDR3 length equals 19 residues.

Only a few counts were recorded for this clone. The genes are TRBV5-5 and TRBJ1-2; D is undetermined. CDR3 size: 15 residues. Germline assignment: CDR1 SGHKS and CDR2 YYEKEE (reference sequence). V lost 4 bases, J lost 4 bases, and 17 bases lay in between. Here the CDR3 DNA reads TGTGCCAGCAGCCCCCACATAGAAGCGAGCTATGGCTACACCTTC. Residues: CASSPHIEASYGYTF.

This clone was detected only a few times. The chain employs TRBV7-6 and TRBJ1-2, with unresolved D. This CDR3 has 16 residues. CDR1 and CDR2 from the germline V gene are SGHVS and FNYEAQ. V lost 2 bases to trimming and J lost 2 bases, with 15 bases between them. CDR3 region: CASSLRCVSGNYGYTF. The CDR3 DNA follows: TGTGCCAGCAGCTTACGTTGCGTGTCAGGCAACTATGGCTACACCTTC.

For the CDR3, the DNA is TGTGCCTGGGGGCAGACAGCTGCACTTTATGGCTACACCTTC. Encoded protein: CAWGQTAALYGYTF. This chain joins TRBV30 and TRBJ1-2; perhaps TRBD1 as D (5 bases). The CDR3 is made up of 14 amino acids. The V end lost 5 bases, the J end lost 5 bases, and 18 bases lay between the germline ends. Per germline, CDR1 GTSNPN and CDR2 SVGIG (reference sequence).

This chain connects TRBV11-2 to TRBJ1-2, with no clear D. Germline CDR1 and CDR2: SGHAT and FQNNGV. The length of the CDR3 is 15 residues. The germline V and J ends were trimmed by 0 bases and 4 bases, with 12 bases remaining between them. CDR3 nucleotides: TGTGCCAGCAGCTTAGAATACGAGGGCTTCTATGGCTACACCTTC. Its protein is CASSLEYEGFYGYTF.

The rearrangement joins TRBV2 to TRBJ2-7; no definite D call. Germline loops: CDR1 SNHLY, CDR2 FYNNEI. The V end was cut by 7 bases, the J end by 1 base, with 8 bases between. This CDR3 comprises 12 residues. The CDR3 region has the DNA TGTGCCAGCACCCTACAGTCCTACGAGCAGTACTTC. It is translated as CASTLQSYEQYF.

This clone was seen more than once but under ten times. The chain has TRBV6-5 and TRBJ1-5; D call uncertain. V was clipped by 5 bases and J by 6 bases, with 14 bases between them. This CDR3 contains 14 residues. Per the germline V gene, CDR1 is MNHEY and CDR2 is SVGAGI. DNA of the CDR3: TGTGCCAGCAGTCCGACTTCCGTAGGTCAGCCCCAGCATTTT. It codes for CASSPTSVGQPQHF.

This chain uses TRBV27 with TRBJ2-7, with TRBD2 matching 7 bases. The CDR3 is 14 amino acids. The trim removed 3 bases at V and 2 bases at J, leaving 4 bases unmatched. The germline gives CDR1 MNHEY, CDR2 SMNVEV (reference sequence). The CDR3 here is CASSLASGPYEQYF. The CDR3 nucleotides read TGTGCCAGCAGTTTGGCTAGCGGACCCTACGAGCAGTACTTC.

CDR3 sequence reads: CASSPDPGLLSSYEQYF. CDR3 nucleotides: TGTGCCAGCAGCCCTGACCCGGGACTCTTATCGAGCTACGAGCAGTACTTC. The chain joins TRBV27 to TRBJ2-7; the D gene is possibly TRBD2 (6 bases). The CDR3 has 17 amino acids. Germline CDR1 reads MNHEY; CDR2 reads SMNVEV (reference sequence). Trimming cost V 6 bases and J 3 bases, with 24 bases left between them.

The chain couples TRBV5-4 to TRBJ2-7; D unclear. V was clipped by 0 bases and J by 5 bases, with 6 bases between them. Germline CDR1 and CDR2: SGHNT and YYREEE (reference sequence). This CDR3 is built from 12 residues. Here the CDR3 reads CASSLGLNEQYF. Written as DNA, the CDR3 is TGTGCCAGCAGCTTGGGGCTGAACGAGCAGTACTTC.

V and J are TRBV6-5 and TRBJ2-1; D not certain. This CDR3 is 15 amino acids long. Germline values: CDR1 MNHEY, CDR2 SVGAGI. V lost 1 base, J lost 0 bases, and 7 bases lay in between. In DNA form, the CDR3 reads TGTGCCAGCAGTTACTTACCGAGCTCCTACAATGAGCAGTTCTTC. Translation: CASSYLPSSYNEQFF.

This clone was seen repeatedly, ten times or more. CDR3 in amino acids: CASGLGAPGEAFF. The CDR3 coding sequence is TGTGCTAGTGGTTTGGGGGCACCAGGAGAAGCTTTCTTT. The rearrangement links TRBV12-5 to TRBJ1-1; D is undetermined. CDR3 length: 13 amino acids. The V end lost 1 base, the J end lost 8 bases, and 11 bases lay between the germline ends. Germline CDR1 LGHNT, CDR2 FRNRAP.